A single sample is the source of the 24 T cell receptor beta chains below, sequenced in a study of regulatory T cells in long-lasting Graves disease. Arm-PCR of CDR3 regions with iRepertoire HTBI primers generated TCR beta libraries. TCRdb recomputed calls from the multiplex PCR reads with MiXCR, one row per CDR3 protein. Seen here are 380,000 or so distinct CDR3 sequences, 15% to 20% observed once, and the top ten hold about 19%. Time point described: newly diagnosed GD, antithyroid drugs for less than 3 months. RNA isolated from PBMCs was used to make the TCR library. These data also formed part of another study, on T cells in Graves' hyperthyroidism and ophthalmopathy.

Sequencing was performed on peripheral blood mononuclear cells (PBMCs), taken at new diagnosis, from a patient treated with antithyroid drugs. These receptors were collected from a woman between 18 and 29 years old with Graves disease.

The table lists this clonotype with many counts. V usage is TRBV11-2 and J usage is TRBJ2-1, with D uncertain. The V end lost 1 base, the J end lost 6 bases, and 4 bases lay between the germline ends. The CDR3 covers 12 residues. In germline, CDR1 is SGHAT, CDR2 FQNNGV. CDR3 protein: CASSLVSNEQFF. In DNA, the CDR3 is TGTGCCAGCAGCTTAGTAAGCAATGAGCAGTTCTTC.

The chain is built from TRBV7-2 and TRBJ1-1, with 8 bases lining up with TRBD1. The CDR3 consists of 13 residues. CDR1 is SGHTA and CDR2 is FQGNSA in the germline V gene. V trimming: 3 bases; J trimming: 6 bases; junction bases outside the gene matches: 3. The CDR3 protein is CASSFPGGSEAFF. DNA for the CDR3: TGTGCCAGCAGCTTTCCAGGGGGCTCTGAAGCTTTCTTT.

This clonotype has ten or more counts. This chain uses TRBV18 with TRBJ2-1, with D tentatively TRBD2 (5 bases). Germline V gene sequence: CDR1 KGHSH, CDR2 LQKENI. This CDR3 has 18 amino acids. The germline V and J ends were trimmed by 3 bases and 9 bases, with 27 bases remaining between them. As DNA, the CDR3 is TGTGCCAGCTCACCTATCCGGTCTGGAACTAGTGGGAGCAGTGAGCAGTTCTTC. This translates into CASSPIRSGTSGSSEQFF.

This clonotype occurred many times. The chain's CDR3 is CASSLQDGPYEQYF. The CDR3 DNA reads TGTGCCAGCAGCTTACAAGACGGACCCTACGAGCAGTACTTC. The rearrangement joins TRBV7-3 to TRBJ2-7, with D unclear. Germline CDR1 SGHTA, CDR2 FQGTGA. Deletions cut 2 bases from V and 2 bases from J, with 10 bases between. This CDR3 contains 14 residues.

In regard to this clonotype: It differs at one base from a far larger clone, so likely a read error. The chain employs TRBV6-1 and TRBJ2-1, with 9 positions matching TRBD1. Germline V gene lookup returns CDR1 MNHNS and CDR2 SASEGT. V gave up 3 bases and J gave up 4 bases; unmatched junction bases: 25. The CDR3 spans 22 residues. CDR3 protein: CASSESETSSGWGTGIYNEQFF. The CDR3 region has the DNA TGTGCCAGCAGTGAGTCGGAAACCTCCTCTGGGTGGGGGACAGGGATATACAATGAGCAGTTCTTC.

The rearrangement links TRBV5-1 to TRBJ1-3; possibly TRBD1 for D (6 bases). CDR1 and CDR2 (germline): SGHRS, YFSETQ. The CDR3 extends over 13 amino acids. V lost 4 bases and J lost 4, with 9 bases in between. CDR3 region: CASSQGTGNTIYF. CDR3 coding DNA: TGCGCCAGCAGCCAGGGGACGGGAAACACCATATATTTT.

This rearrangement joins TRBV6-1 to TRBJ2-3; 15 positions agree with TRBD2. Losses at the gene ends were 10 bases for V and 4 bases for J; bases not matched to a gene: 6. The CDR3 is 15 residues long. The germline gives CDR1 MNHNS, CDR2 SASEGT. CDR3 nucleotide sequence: TGTGCCACCAAGAGGACTAGCGGGGGGGCAGATACGCAGTATTTT. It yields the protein CATKRTSGGADTQYF.

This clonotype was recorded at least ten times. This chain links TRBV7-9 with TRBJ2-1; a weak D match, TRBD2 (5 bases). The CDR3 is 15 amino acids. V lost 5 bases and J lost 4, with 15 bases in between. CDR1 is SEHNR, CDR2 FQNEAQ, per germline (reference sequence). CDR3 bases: TGTGCCAGCAGCACCGACTACTATAGTTACAATGAGCAGTTCTTC. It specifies CASSTDYYSYNEQFF.

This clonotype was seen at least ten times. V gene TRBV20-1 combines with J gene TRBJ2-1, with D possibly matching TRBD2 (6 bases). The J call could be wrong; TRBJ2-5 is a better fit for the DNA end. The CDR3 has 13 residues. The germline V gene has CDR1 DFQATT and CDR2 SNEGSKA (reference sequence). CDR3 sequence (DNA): TGCAGTGCTAGGACGGGGGTTCAAGAGACCCAGTACTTC. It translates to CSARTGVQETQYF.

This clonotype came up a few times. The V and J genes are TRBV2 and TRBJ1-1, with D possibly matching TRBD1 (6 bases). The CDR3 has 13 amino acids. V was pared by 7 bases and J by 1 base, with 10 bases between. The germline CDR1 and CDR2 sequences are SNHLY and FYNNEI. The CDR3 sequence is CASTGQTNTEAFF. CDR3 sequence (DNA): TGTGCCAGCACCGGACAGACGAACACTGAAGCTTTCTTT.

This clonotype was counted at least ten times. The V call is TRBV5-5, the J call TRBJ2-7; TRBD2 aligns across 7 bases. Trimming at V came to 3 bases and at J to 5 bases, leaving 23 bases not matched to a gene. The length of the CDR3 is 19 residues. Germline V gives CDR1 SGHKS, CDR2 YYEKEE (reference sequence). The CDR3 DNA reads TGTGCCAGCAGCTCACCCCCGGGAGGAAACCCAACGGAATCCCACGAGCAGTACTTC. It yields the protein CASSSPPGGNPTESHEQYF.

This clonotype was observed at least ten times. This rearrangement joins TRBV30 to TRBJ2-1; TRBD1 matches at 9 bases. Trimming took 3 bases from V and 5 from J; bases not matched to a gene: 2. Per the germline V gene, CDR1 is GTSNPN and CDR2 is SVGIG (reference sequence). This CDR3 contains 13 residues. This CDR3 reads CAWRGQGHNEQFF. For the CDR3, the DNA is TGTGCCTGGAGGGGACAGGGCCACAATGAGCAGTTCTTC.

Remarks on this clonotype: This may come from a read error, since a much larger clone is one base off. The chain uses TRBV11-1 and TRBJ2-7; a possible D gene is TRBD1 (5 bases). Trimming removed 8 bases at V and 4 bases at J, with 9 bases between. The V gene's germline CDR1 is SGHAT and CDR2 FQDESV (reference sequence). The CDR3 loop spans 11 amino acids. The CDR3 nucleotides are TGTGCCAGCGACAACAGGTACGAGCAGTACTTC. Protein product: CASDNRYEQYF. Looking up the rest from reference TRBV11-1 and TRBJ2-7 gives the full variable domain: EAEVAQSPRYKITEKSQAVAFWCDPISGHATLYWYRQILGQGPELLVQFQDESVVDDSQLPKDRFSAERLKGVDSTLKIQPAELGDSAMYLCASDNRYEQYFGPGTRLTVT.

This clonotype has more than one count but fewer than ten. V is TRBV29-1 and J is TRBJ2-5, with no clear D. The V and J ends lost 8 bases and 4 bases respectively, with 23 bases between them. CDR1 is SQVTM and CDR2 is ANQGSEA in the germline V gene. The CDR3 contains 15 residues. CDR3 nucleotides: TGCAGCCACATTAGTCCGGGTCCAGATTTAGAGACCCAGTACTTC. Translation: CSHISPGPDLETQYF. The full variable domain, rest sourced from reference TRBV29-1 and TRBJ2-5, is SAVISQKPSRDICQRGTSLTIQCQVDSQVTMMFWYRQQPGQSLTLIATANQGSEATYESGFVIDKFPISRPNLTFSTLTVSNMSPEDSSIYLCSHISPGPDLETQYFGPGTRLLVL.

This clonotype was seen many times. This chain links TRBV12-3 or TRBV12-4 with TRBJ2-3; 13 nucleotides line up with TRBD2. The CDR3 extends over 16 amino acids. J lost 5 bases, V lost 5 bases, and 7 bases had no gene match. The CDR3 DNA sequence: TGTGCCAGCAGTCGAGGGACTAGCGGGAATGGAGATACGCAGTATTTT. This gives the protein CASSRGTSGNGDTQYF.

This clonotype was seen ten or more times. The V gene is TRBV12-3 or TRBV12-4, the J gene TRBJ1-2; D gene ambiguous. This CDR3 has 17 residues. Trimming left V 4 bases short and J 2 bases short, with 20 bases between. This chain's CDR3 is CASSWVVTDLVNYGYTF. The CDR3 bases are TGTGCCAGCAGTTGGGTGGTTACGGACCTGGTGAACTATGGCTACACCTTC.

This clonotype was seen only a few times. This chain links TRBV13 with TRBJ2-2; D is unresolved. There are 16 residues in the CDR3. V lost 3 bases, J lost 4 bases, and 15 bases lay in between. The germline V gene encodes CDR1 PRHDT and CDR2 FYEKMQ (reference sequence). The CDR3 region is CASSFRSTWGTGELFF. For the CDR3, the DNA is TGTGCCAGCAGCTTTAGGAGTACATGGGGCACCGGGGAGCTGTTTTTT.

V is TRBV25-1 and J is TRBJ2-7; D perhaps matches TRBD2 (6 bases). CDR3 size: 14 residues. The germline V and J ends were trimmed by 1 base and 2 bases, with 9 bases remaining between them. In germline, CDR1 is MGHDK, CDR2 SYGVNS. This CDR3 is CASSESGVTYEQYF. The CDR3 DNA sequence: TGTGCCAGCAGTGAATCGGGGGTTACCTACGAGCAGTACTTC.

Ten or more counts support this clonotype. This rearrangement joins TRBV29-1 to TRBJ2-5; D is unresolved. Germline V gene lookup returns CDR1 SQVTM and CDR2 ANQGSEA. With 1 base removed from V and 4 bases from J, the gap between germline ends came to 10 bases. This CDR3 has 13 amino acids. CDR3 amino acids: CSVEVLVGETQYF. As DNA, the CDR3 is TGCAGCGTTGAAGTGCTAGTCGGAGAGACCCAGTACTTC.

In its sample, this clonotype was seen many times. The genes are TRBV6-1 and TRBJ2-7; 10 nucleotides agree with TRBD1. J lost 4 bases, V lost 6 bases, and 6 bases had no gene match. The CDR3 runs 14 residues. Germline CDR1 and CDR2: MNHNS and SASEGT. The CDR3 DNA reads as TGTGCCAGCAGGAAGACAGGGGGCGTGTACGAGCAGTACTTC. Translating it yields CASRKTGGVYEQYF.

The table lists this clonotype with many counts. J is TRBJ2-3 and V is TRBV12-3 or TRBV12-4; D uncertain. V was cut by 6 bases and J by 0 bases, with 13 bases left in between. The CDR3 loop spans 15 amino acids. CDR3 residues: CASSPDKISTDTQYF. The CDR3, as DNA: TGTGCCAGCAGCCCCGACAAGATTAGCACAGATACGCAGTATTTT.

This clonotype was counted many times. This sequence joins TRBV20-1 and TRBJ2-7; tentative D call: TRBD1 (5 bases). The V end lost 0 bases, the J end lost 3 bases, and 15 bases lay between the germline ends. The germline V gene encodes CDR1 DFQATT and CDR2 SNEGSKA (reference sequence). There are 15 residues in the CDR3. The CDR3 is CSARDPGSEYYEQYF. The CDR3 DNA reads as TGCAGTGCTAGAGATCCAGGGTCCGAGTACTACGAGCAGTACTTC.

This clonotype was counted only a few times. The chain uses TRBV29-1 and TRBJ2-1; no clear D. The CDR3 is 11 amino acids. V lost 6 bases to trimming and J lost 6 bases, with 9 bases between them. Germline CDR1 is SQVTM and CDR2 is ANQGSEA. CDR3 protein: CSVSLLNEQFF. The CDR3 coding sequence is TGCAGCGTCTCGCTTCTCAATGAGCAGTTCTTC.

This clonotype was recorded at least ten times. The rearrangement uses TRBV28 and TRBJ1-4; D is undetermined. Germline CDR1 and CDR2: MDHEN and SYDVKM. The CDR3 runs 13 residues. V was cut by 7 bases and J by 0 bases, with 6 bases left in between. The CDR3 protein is CASKGTTNEKLFF. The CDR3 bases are TGTGCCAGCAAAGGTACAACTAATGAAAAACTGTTTTTT.